This T cell receptor beta chain was observed in a study of multiple sclerosis patients with progressive multifocal leukoencephalopathy. Looked up from germline, CDR1 is ENHRY and CDR2 is SYGVKD. This CDR3 has 16 amino acids. The V and J ends lost 2 bases and 5 bases respectively, with 15 bases between them. The time point: time of PML onset. The survey-level immunoSEQ assay was used. Sequenced by immunoSEQ multiplex PCR; TCRdb stores in-frame clones only, minus some. The sample shows approximately 35,000 clones, about 90% of them seen only once. The material was PBMCs, obtained from a patient treated with natalizumab. The TCR originated in a human donor with progressive multifocal leukoencephalopathy. The rearrangement uses TRBV10-3 and TRBJ2-2, with a weak D call TRBD1 (6 bases). The CDR3 reads CAISERGYRSTGELFF. CDR3 in DNA: TGTGCCATCAGTGAGAGGGGGTATAGAAGTACCGGGGAGCTGTTTTTT.